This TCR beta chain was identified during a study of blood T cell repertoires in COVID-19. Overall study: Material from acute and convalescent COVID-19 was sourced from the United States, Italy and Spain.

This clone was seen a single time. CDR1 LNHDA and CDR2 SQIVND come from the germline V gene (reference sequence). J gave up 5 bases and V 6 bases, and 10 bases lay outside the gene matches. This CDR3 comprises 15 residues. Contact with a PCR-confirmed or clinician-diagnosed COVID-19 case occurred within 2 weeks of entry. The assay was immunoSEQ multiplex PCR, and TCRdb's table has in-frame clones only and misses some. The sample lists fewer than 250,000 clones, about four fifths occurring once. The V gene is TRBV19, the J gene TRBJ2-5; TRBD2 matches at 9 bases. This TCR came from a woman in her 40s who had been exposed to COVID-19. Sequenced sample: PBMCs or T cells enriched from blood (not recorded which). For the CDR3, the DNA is TGTGCCAGTAGGCGACTAGCGGCACCTGGGGAGACCCAGTACTTC. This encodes CASRRLAAPGETQYF.